The 29 T cell receptor beta chains below were found in one sample sequenced in a study of radiotherapy plus CTLA-4 blockade in lung cancer. TCRdb's table, derived via immunoSEQ multiplex PCR, lists solely in-frame clones and lacks some. The sample carries tens of thousands of clones, roughly 71% recorded once. The sequencing used peripheral blood, collected from a patient treated with radiotherapy plus ipilimumab. The source is a human donor with non-small cell lung cancer who had stable disease on radiotherapy plus ipilimumab.

The chain joins TRBV19 to TRBJ2-5; 13 nucleotides line up with TRBD2. The end of the DNA aligns better with TRBJ2-7, so the J call may be wrong. The CDR3 totals 16 residues. Germline V gene sequence: CDR1 LNHDA, CDR2 SQIVND (reference sequence). CDR3 region: CASSIGGTSGIYEQYF. The CDR3 bases are TGTGCCAGTAGTATAGGAGGGACTAGCGGGATCTACGAGCAGTACTTC.

The CDR3 bases are TGTGCCACCATTCGGGGACAGGGAAACACCGGGGAGCTGTTTTTT. Protein sequence: CATIRGQGNTGELFF. The rearrangement links TRBV7-9 to TRBJ2-2; 9 bases are a match to TRBD1. The CDR3 loop spans 15 amino acids. V shed 10 bases and J 2 bases; nucleotides not matched to a gene: 8. The V gene's germline CDR1 is SEHNR and CDR2 FQNEAQ (reference sequence). Full variable domain (outside the CDR3, taken from reference TRBV7-9 and TRBJ2-2): DTGVSQNPRHKITKRGQNVTFRCDPISEHNRLYWYRQTLGQGPEFLTYFQNEAQLEKSRLLSDRFSAERPKGSFSTLEIQRTEQGDSAMYLCATIRGQGNTGELFFGEGSRLTVL.

This clone was seen only a few times. The CDR3 coding sequence is TGTGCCAGCAGTCGAACTAGCGGGGGACAAGAGACCCAGTACTTC. Amino acid sequence: CASSRTSGGQETQYF. This chain uses TRBV7-2 with TRBJ2-5, with TRBD2 matching over 11 bases. The junction had 5 bases not matched to a gene; V was cut back by 6 bases and J by 2 bases. Germline values: CDR1 SGHTA, CDR2 FQGNSA. The CDR3 runs 15 residues. Supplemented by reference TRBV7-2 and TRBJ2-5, the full variable domain reads GAGVSQSPSNKVTEKGKDVELRCDPISGHTALYWYRQSLGQGLEFLIYFQGNSAPDKSGLPSDRFSAERTGGSVSTLTIQRTQQEDSAVYLCASSRTSGGQETQYFGPGTRLLVL.

The chain carries TRBV18 and TRBJ1-2; D ambiguous. The CDR3 is 16 amino acids. The germline gives CDR1 KGHSH, CDR2 LQKENI. Trimming cost V 3 bases and J 4 bases, with 18 bases left between them. The CDR3 protein is CASSPGKGARGYGYTF. As DNA, the CDR3 is TGTGCCAGCTCACCGGGAAAAGGCGCCCGCGGCTATGGCTACACCTTC.

This rearrangement joins TRBV5-6 to TRBJ1-4; a weak D match, TRBD1 (6 bases). With 3 bases removed from V and 0 bases from J, the gap between germline ends came to 21 bases. From germline, CDR1 is SGHDT and CDR2 YYEEEE. The CDR3 runs to 19 residues. The CDR3 DNA reads as TGTGCCAGCAGCTCGAAGGGGGATCCATTCACCGCAACTAATGAAAAACTGTTTTTT. It translates to CASSSKGDPFTATNEKLFF.

In this sample, this clone turned up once. This chain links TRBV28 with TRBJ1-5; possible D gene TRBD1, 6 bases. Trimming removed 5 bases from V and 6 bases from J, with 14 bases in between. The CDR3 covers 14 residues. Germline V gives CDR1 MDHEN, CDR2 SYDVKM. The CDR3 nucleotides are TGTGCCAGCAGTCCCTGGACAGTTAGTCAGCCCCAGCATTTT. Translated, it gives CASSPWTVSQPQHF. Complete variable domain (other parts from reference TRBV28 and TRBJ1-5): DVKVTQSSRYLVKRTGEKVFLECVQDMDHENMFWYRQDPGLGLRLIYFSYDVKMKEKGDIPEGYSVSREKKERFSLILESASTNQTSMYLCASSPWTVSQPQHFGDGTRLSIL.

The chain has TRBV10-2 and TRBJ1-2; no firm D call. This CDR3 contains 12 residues. Germline-derived CDR1 and CDR2 are WSHSY and SAAADI. Trimming removed 3 bases at V and 5 bases at J, with 7 bases between. Written as DNA, the CDR3 is TGCGCCAGCAGTGACAGGTTTTATGGCTACACCTTC. This codes for CASSDRFYGYTF.

This chain joins TRBV2 and TRBJ2-3, with D tentatively TRBD2 (5 bases). CDR3 length equals 14 residues. Trimming took 2 bases from V and 7 from J, leaving 13 bases between them. The germline V gene encodes CDR1 SNHLY and CDR2 FYNNEI. The CDR3 reads CASSEPKAENTQYF. DNA of the CDR3: TGTGCCAGCAGTGAACCGAAAGCGGAAAATACGCAGTATTTT.

The V call is TRBV5-4, the J call TRBJ2-7, with 12 bases matching TRBD1. The CDR3 runs 15 residues. CDR1 and CDR2 from the germline V gene are SGHNT and YYREEE (reference sequence). The V gene end was trimmed by 4 bases and the J gene end by 7 bases; junction bases not matched to a gene: 9. The CDR3 protein is CASSTTGQGAWEQYF. The CDR3 DNA follows: TGTGCCAGCAGCACCACGGGACAGGGGGCGTGGGAGCAGTACTTC.

This clone was observed a few times. J is TRBJ2-7 and V is TRBV28; D is undetermined. The CDR3 has 13 residues. Germline lookup yields CDR1 MDHEN and CDR2 SYDVKM. The V gene lost 7 bases and the J gene lost 2 bases, with 12 bases spanning the gap. CDR3 sequence: CASNEITTYEQYF. Written as DNA, the CDR3 is TGTGCCAGCAATGAGATAACTACCTACGAGCAGTACTTC. Drawing the rest from reference TRBV28 and TRBJ2-7, the complete variable domain is DVKVTQSSRYLVKRTGEKVFLECVQDMDHENMFWYRQDPGLGLRLIYFSYDVKMKEKGDIPEGYSVSREKKERFSLILESASTNQTSMYLCASNEITTYEQYFGPGTRLTVT.

V usage is TRBV18 and J usage is TRBJ2-3, with TRBD1 as a possible D gene (6 bases). The germline V and J ends were trimmed by 5 bases and 9 bases, with 15 bases remaining between them. Germline lookup yields CDR1 KGHSH and CDR2 LQKENI. The CDR3 extends over 13 amino acids. CDR3 bases: TGTGCCAGCTCAGCAGACAGGCCTGGGACGCAGTATTTT. Amino acids: CASSADRPGTQYF.

The V gene is TRBV13, the J gene TRBJ2-5; no clear D gene. V was clipped by 2 bases and J by 0 bases, with 7 bases between them. Germline-derived CDR1 and CDR2 are PRHDT and FYEKMQ (reference sequence). The CDR3 extends over 14 amino acids. CDR3 in amino acids: CASSLQLYQETQYF. The CDR3 DNA reads TGTGCCAGCAGCTTACAGCTTTACCAAGAGACCCAGTACTTC.

The gene calls are TRBV7-8 and TRBJ1-4; D unresolved. The germline CDR1 and CDR2 sequences are SGHVS and FQNEAQ. The CDR3 sequence is 14 residues long. V lost 6 bases and J lost 8, with 16 bases in between. The CDR3 nucleotides are TGTGCCAGCAGTCAACCGGGCTCCGACGAAAAACTGTTTTTT. The encoded protein is CASSQPGSDEKLFF.

The chain recombines TRBV7-6 with TRBJ2-7, with 8 bases aligning to TRBD2. Per the germline V gene, CDR1 is SGHVS and CDR2 is FNYEAQ. CDR3 size: 13 residues. With V trimmed by 5 bases and J by 1 base, 1 base remained unmatched. In DNA, the CDR3 is TGTGCCAGCAGCCCTAGCGGGTCCTACGAGCAGTACTTC. Its translation: CASSPSGSYEQYF.

This clone was observed a few times. The chain recombines TRBV19 with TRBJ2-7; D unclear. Germline assignment: CDR1 LNHDA and CDR2 SQIVND (reference sequence). Deletions cut 4 bases from V and 0 bases from J, with 13 bases between. The CDR3 has 15 residues. The CDR3 DNA reads as TGTGCCAGTAGTACTACCCGGGTGCGCTCCTACGAGCAGTACTTC. Residues: CASSTTRVRSYEQYF.

The chain combines TRBV6-5 with TRBJ1-2; D ambiguous. V dropped 6 bases and J dropped 0 bases, with 8 bases sitting between them. Germline V lookup: CDR1 MNHEY, CDR2 SVGAGI. This CDR3 comprises 13 residues. CDR3 in DNA: TGTGCCAGCAGCCGTCAAGCTAACTATGGCTACACCTTC. The encoded protein is CASSRQANYGYTF.

The chain uses TRBV7-6 and TRBJ2-7; no clear D. V was pared by 1 base and J by 2 bases, with 9 bases between. The CDR3 consists of 14 residues. Germline V CDR1 and CDR2: SGHVS, FNYEAQ. The CDR3 loop reads CASSLGTATYEQYF. The DNA for the CDR3 is TGTGCCAGCAGCTTAGGGACGGCTACCTACGAGCAGTACTTC.

This clone appeared once. V gene TRBV4-3 combines with J gene TRBJ2-7; 7 nucleotides align to TRBD1. The V gene end was trimmed by 1 base and the J gene end by 4 bases; junction bases not matched to a gene: 7. The CDR3 sequence is 15 residues long. Germline V CDR1 and CDR2: LGHNA, YSLEER. The CDR3 sequence is CASSQVTGDRYEQYF. The CDR3 bases are TGCGCCAGCAGCCAAGTAACAGGGGATAGGTACGAGCAGTACTTC.

This clone was seen a single time. CDR3 amino acids: CASSLAGGQGYGYTF. CDR3 sequence (DNA): TGCGCCAGCAGCTTGGCCGGAGGGCAGGGATATGGCTACACCTTC. V gene TRBV5-1 combines with J gene TRBJ1-2; the D gene is possibly TRBD1 (5 bases). V gave up 0 bases and J gave up 5 bases, with 14 bases separating them. Germline V gene sequence: CDR1 SGHRS, CDR2 YFSETQ. The CDR3 runs to 15 residues. The entire variable domain, with the rest obtained from reference TRBV5-1 and TRBJ1-2, is as follows: KAGVTQTPRYLIKTRGQQVTLSCSPISGHRSVSWYQQTPGQGLQFLFEYFSETQRNKGNFPGRFSGRQFSNSRSEMNVSTLELGDSALYLCASSLAGGQGYGYTFGSGTRLTVV.

V gene TRBV4-1 combines with J gene TRBJ2-3; 9 positions match TRBD2. CDR1 and CDR2 from the germline V gene are MGHRA and YSYEKL. Losses at the gene ends were 4 bases for V and 4 bases for J; bases not matched to a gene: 21. The CDR3 is 20 amino acids. The chain's CDR3 is CASSRLGSGSLHEWSDTQYF. The CDR3 DNA reads as TGCGCCAGCAGCCGGCTTGGTAGCGGGAGTCTACATGAGTGGTCAGATACGCAGTATTTT.

J is TRBJ2-5 and V is TRBV18; D unclear. The CDR3 contains 14 residues. The germline V gene encodes CDR1 KGHSH and CDR2 LQKENI. Between the trimmed V and J ends, which lost 4 bases and 5 bases, there was a span of 14 bases. CDR3 in DNA: TGTGCCAGCTCACTAGACCTCCTCAGGGAGACCCAGTACTTC. Encoded protein: CASSLDLLRETQYF.

This sequence joins TRBV10-1 and TRBJ2-7, with unresolved D. This CDR3 region has 15 residues. Trimming left V 3 bases short and J 2 bases short, with 14 bases between. Per the germline V gene, CDR1 is WNHNN and CDR2 is SYGVQD (reference sequence). CDR3 DNA: TGCGCCAGCAGTGACTCACGCCTACCCCCCTACGAGCAGTACTTC. This gives the protein CASSDSRLPPYEQYF.

The chain joins TRBV4-2 to TRBJ1-2; no definite D call. This CDR3 contains 12 residues. V was cut by 5 bases and J by 4 bases, with 8 bases left in between. Germline V gene data show CDR1 as LGHNA and CDR2 as YNFKEQ. The CDR3: CASSGEGYGYTF. Here the CDR3 DNA reads TGTGCCAGCAGCGGAGAAGGCTATGGCTACACCTTC.

This clone was seen only a few times. This chain uses TRBV27 with TRBJ1-2; no clear D. V dropped 1 base and J dropped 5 bases, with 11 bases sitting between them. CDR3 length: 14 residues. Germline assignment: CDR1 MNHEY and CDR2 SMNVEV (reference sequence). The chain's CDR3 is CASSLYEGSYGYTF. DNA of the CDR3: TGTGCCAGCAGTTTATACGAGGGCTCGTATGGCTACACCTTC.

V is TRBV5-4 and J is TRBJ1-5; D ambiguous. This CDR3 has 14 residues. Trimming left V 1 base short and J 3 bases short, with 8 bases between. CDR1 and CDR2 (germline): SGHNT, YYREEE (reference sequence). CDR3 nucleotide sequence: TGTGCCAGCAGCTTGTGGCAGGACAATCAGCCCCAGCATTTT. Translation gives CASSLWQDNQPQHF.

The chain is built from TRBV7-2 and TRBJ2-2; D ambiguous. The CDR3 length is 15 residues. Trimming took off 2 bases at V and 3 bases at J, with 10 bases between the two ends. In germline, CDR1 is SGHTA, CDR2 FQGNSA. CDR3 protein: CASSLSPLYTGELFF. In DNA, the CDR3 is TGTGCCAGCAGCTTAAGCCCCCTATACACCGGGGAGCTGTTTTTT.

The V call is TRBV19, the J call TRBJ2-6; D not certain. The V end was cut by 6 bases, the J end by 0 bases, with 15 bases between. The CDR3 is 17 amino acids. Germline V gene data show CDR1 as LNHDA and CDR2 as SQIVND (reference sequence). The CDR3 loop is CASSHPPAPSGANVLTF. For the CDR3, the DNA is TGTGCCAGTAGCCATCCCCCCGCCCCCTCTGGGGCCAACGTCCTGACTTTC.

The J gene is TRBJ2-7, the V gene TRBV18; a possible D gene is TRBD2 (5 bases). The CDR3 consists of 12 residues. V lost 1 base, J lost 7 bases, and 8 bases lay in between. The germline gives CDR1 KGHSH, CDR2 LQKENI. Here the CDR3 reads CASSPRGEEQYF. The CDR3 coding sequence is TGTGCCAGCTCACCACGTGGGGAGGAGCAGTACTTC.

In regard to this clone: Other nucleotide sequences in the sample specify the same CDR3. The J gene is TRBJ2-7, the V gene TRBV5-1; 10 bases are a match to TRBD2. This CDR3 contains 14 residues. V lost 0 bases to trimming and J lost 3 bases; unmatched junction nucleotides: 0. Germline loops: CDR1 SGHRS, CDR2 YFSETQ. CDR3: CASSLVAGGYEQYF. CDR3 sequence (DNA): TGCGCCAGCAGCTTGGTAGCGGGAGGCTACGAGCAGTACTTC.